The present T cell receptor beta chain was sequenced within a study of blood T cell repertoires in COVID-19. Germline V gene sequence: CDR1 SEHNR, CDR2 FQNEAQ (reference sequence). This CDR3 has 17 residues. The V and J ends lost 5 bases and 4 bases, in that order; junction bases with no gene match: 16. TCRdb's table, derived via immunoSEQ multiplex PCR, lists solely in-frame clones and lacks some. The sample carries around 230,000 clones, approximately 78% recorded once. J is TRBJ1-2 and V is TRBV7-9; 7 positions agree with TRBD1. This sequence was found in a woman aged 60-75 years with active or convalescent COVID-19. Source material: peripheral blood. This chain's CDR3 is CASSPTAGTDFLYGYTF. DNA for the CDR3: TGTGCCAGCAGCCCGACGGCCGGGACAGACTTCCTCTATGGCTACACCTTC.